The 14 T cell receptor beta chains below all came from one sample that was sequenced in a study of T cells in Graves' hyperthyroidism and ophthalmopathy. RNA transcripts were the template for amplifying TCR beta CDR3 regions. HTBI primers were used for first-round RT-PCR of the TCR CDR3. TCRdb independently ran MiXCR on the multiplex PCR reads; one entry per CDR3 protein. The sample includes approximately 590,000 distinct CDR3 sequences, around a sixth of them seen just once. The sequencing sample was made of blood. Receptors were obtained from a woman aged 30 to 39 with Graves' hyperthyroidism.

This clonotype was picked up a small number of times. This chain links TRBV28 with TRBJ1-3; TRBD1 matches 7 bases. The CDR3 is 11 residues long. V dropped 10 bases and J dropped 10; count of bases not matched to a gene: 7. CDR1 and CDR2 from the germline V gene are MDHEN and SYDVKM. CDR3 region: CATTGARTIYF. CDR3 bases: TGTGCCACTACAGGGGCCCGAACCATATATTTT.

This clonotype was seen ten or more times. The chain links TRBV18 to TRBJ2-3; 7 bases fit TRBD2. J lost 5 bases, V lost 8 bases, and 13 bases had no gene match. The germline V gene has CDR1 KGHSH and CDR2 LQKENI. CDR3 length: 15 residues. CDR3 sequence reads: CASRPPSGGKDTQYF. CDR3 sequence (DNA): TGTGCCAGCCGACCCCCTAGCGGCGGTAAAGATACGCAGTATTTT.

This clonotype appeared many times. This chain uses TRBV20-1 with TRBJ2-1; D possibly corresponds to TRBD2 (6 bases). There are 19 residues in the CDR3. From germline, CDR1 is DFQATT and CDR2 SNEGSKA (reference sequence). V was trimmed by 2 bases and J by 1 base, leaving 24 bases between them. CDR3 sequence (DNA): TGCAGTGCTAGAATGTATTCCCCCACAAGCGGGTCGTCCTACAATGAGCAGTTCTTC. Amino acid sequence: CSARMYSPTSGSSYNEQFF.

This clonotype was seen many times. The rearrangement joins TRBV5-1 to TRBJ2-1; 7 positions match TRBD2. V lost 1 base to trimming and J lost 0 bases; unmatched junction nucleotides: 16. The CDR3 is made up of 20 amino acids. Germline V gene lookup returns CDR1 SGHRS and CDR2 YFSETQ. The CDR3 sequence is CASSLNLADRQFNSYNEQFF. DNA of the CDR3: TGCGCCAGCAGCTTGAATCTAGCGGATCGACAATTTAACTCCTACAATGAGCAGTTCTTC.

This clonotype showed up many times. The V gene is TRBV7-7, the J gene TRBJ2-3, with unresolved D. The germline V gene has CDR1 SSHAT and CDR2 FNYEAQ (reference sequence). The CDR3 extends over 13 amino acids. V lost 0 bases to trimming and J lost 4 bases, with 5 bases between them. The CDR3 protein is CASSLAEADTQYF. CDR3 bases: TGTGCCAGCAGCTTAGCCGAAGCAGATACGCAGTATTTT. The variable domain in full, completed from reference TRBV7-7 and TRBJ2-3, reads GAGVSQSPRYKVTKRGQDVTLRCDPISSHATLYWYQQALGQGPEFLTYFNYEAQPDKSGLPSDRFSAERPEGSISTLTIQRTEQRDSAMYRCASSLAEADTQYFGPGTRLTVL.

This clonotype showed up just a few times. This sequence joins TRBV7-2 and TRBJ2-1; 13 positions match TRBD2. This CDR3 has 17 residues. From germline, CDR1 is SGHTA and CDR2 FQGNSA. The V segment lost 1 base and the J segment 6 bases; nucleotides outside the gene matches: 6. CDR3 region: CASSLVGTSGTTNEQFF. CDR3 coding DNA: TGTGCCAGCAGCTTAGTGGGGACTAGCGGGACGACCAATGAGCAGTTCTTC.

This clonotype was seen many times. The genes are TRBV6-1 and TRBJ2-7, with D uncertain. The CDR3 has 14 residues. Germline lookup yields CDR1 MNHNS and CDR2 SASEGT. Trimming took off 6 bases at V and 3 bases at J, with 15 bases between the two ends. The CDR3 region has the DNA TGTGCCAGCAGCCCGCTTCAGGCAGTCTACGAGCAGTACTTC. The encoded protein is CASSPLQAVYEQYF.

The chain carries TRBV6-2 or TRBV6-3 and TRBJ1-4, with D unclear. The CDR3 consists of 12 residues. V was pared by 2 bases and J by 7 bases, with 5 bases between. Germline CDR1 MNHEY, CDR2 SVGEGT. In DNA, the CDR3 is TGTGCCAGCAGTTACGGGATTGAAAAACTGTTTTTT. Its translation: CASSYGIEKLFF.

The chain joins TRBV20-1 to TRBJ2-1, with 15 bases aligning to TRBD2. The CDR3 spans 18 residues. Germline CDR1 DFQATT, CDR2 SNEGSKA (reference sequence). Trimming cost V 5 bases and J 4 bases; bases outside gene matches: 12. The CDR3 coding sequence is TGCAGTGCTTCGGGACTAGCGGGGGGACCCACCTGGTACAATGAGCAGTTCTTC. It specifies CSASGLAGGPTWYNEQFF.

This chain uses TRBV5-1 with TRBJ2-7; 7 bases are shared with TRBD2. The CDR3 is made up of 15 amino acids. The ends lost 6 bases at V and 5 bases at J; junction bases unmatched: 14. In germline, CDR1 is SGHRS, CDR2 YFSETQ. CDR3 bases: TGCGCCAGCAAACCATTGGCGGGAGCAAGTCACGAGCAGTACTTC. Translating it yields CASKPLAGASHEQYF.

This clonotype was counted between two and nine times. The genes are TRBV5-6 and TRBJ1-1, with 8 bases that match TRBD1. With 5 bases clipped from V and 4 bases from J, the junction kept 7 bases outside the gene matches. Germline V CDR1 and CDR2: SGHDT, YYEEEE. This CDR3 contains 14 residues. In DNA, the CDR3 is TGTGCCAGCAGTTTGACAGGGGTTGCCACTGAAGCTTTCTTT. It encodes CASSLTGVATEAFF.

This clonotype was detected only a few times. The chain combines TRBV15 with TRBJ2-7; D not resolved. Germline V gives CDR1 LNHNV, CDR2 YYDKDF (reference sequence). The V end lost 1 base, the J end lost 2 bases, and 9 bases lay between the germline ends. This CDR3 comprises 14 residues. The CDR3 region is CATSRVGNPYEQYF. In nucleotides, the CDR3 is TGTGCCACCAGCAGAGTAGGAAACCCCTACGAGCAGTACTTC.

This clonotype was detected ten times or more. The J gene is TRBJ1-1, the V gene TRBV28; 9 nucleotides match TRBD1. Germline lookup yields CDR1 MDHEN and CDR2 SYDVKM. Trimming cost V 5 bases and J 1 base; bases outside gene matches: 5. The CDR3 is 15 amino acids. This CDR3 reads CASSPMGQGNTEAFF. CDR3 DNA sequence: TGTGCCAGCAGTCCCATGGGACAGGGGAACACTGAAGCTTTCTTT.

The CDR3 region is CAITPNSISTDTQYF. CDR3 nucleotides: TGTGCCATCACCCCCAACAGCATTAGCACAGATACGCAGTATTTT. The V and J genes are TRBV10-3 and TRBJ2-3; D is uncertain. The length of the CDR3 is 15 residues. CDR1 and CDR2 (germline): ENHRY, SYGVKD. Between the trimmed V and J ends, which lost 7 bases and 0 bases, there was a span of 14 bases.